The 25 T cell receptor beta chains in this list originate from one sample, sequenced in a study of Tregs in tolerant kidney transplant recipients. Profiling relied on immunoSEQ multiplex PCR, and the TCRdb table lists in-frame clones only, not all of them. The sample holds 400 or so clones, 40% to 45% seen once. No antigens are known for them. Specimen: Tregs from blood cultured with allogeneic cells. These receptors were obtained from a human patient who received a combined kidney and bone marrow transplant. Some T cells may have come from the graft donor.

This clone was seen only a few times. The chain uses TRBV10-3 and TRBJ2-2; D gene ambiguous. This CDR3 has 12 amino acids. Looked up from germline, CDR1 is ENHRY and CDR2 is SYGVKD. V lost 2 bases and J lost 2, with 0 bases in between. The CDR3 nucleotides read TGTGCCATCAGTGAGAACACCGGGGAGCTGTTTTTT. Its protein is CAISENTGELFF.

This chain joins TRBV11-2 and TRBJ1-5; no reliable D call. V was pared by 6 bases and J by 5 bases, with 17 bases between. Germline values: CDR1 SGHAT, CDR2 FQNNGV. CDR3 length equals 15 residues. As DNA, the CDR3 is TGTGCCAGCAGGGCCGGACGGTTATCGGATCAGCCCCAGCATTTT. Its translation is CASRAGRLSDQPQHF.

The chain employs TRBV11-2 and TRBJ1-4; no reliable D call. Trimming pared 5 bases from V and 8 bases from J, leaving 9 bases between. CDR3 size: 12 residues. In germline, CDR1 is SGHAT, CDR2 FQNNGV. The CDR3 region is CASSPREEKLFF. The DNA of the CDR3 is TGTGCCAGCAGCCCTAGAGAAGAAAAACTGTTTTTT. Supplemented by reference TRBV11-2 and TRBJ1-4, the full variable domain reads EAGVAQSPRYKIIEKRQSVAFWCNPISGHATLYWYQQILGQGPKLLIQFQNNGVVDDSQLPKDRFSAERLKGVDSTLKIQPAKLEDSAVYLCASSPREEKLFFGSGTQLSVL.

In this sample, this clone is large. This rearrangement joins TRBV2 to TRBJ2-1; perhaps TRBD2 as D (5 bases). Looked up from germline, CDR1 is SNHLY and CDR2 is FYNNEI. V lost 6 bases, J lost 2 bases, and 14 bases lay in between. CDR3 length: 15 amino acids. CDR3 amino acids: CASSAIPGAYNEQFF. CDR3 bases: TGTGCCAGCAGCGCGATACCCGGGGCCTACAATGAGCAGTTCTTC.

This clone was seen only a few times. The rearrangement joins TRBV7-4 to TRBJ1-1, with D possibly TRBD1 on 5 matching bases. V was trimmed by 5 bases and J by 4 bases, leaving 14 bases between them. The CDR3 consists of 14 residues. Germline V gene sequence: CDR1 SGHVT, CDR2 SQSDAQ. The CDR3 loop reads CASSPSPGSTEAFF. The CDR3, as DNA: TGTGCCAGCAGCCCTTCCCCAGGGAGCACTGAAGCTTTCTTT.

This clone is large by share. V is TRBV2 and J is TRBJ2-7; 7 bases agree with TRBD1. Germline V CDR1 and CDR2: SNHLY, FYNNEI. This CDR3 comprises 15 residues. V dropped 4 bases and J dropped 2; count of bases not matched to a gene: 8. The CDR3 here is CASSAERQGPYEQYF. CDR3 DNA: TGTGCCAGCAGTGCCGAGAGACAGGGACCCTACGAGCAGTACTTC.

The CDR3 protein is CASSRGTSSYEQYF. CDR3 in DNA: TGTGCCAGCAGTCGGGGGACATCCTCCTACGAGCAGTACTTC. This rearrangement joins TRBV28 to TRBJ2-7; D may match TRBD1 or TRBD2 (6 bases each). V shed 5 bases and J shed 0 bases, with 11 bases lying between them. The germline V gene has CDR1 MDHEN and CDR2 SYDVKM. The CDR3 consists of 14 residues.

The chain joins TRBV11-2 to TRBJ2-6, with D unclear. From germline, CDR1 is SGHAT and CDR2 FQNNGV. This CDR3 comprises 19 residues. V lost 4 bases and J lost 5, with 24 bases in between. The CDR3 region is CASSSISTKQQSRANVLTF. CDR3 DNA sequence: TGTGCCAGCAGCTCTATATCAACAAAGCAACAAAGTCGGGCCAACGTCCTGACTTTC.

This clone is labeled as hyperexpanded. The chain employs TRBV2 and TRBJ1-5, with no clear D. The germline V gene encodes CDR1 SNHLY and CDR2 FYNNEI. V was shortened by 6 bases and J by 5 bases, with 17 bases between the two germline ends. The CDR3 length is 15 residues. Here the CDR3 reads CASRAGRLSDQPQHF. DNA of the CDR3: TGTGCCAGCAGGGCCGGACGGTTATCGGATCAGCCCCAGCATTTT.

V usage is TRBV7-1 and J usage is TRBJ1-4, with D unclear. TRBV7-1 belongs to the ORF category, with a function that is uncertain. V was cut by 5 bases and J by 8 bases, with 9 bases left in between. CDR3 length equals 12 residues. This CDR3 reads CASSPREEKLFF. CDR3 coding DNA: TGTGCCAGCAGCCCTAGAGAAGAAAAACTGTTTTTT.

In its sample, this clone was seen a few times. Since a far larger clone is one base different, this is likely a read error. The gene calls are TRBV5-1 and TRBJ2-7; TRBD1 matches at 9 bases. The CDR3 is made up of 16 amino acids. The germline V gene has CDR1 SGHRS and CDR2 YFSETQ. Trimming removed 1 base from V and 1 base from J; junction bases left unmatched: 6. The CDR3 spells CASSLSGTGTSYEQYF. The CDR3 region has the DNA TGCGCCAGCAGCTTGTCGGGGACAGGGACGTCCTACGAGCAGTACTTC. Supplemented by reference TRBV5-1 and TRBJ2-7, the full variable domain reads KAGVTQTPRYLIKTRGQQVTLSCSPISGHRSVSWYQQTPGQGLQFLFEYFSETQRNKGNFPGRFSGRQFSNSRSEMNVSTLELGDSALYLCASSLSGTGTSYEQYFGPGTRLTVT.

In the case of this clone: A read error may account for a junction end that differs from germline. V gene TRBV11-2 combines with J gene TRBJ2-4, with 8 positions matching TRBD1. The CDR3 runs to 11 residues. Germline CDR1 is SGHAT and CDR2 is FQNNGV. The DNA of the CDR3 is TGTGCCAGCAGCTTAGGGACAGGGTGGAACTTC. This translates into CASSLGTGWNF.

Note on this clone: The junction departs from the called germline gene at one end, perhaps through a read error. V gene TRBV11-2 combines with J gene TRBJ2-5, with D possibly TRBD1 on 6 matching bases. Germline V lookup: CDR1 SGHAT, CDR2 FQNNGV. This CDR3 has 14 residues. CDR3 in DNA: TGTGCCAGCAGCTTCGGGACAACTAATTCACCCCTCCACTTC. Protein sequence: CASSFGTTNSPLHF.

Sample share makes this clone large. The genes are TRBV27 and TRBJ1-5; TRBD1 agrees at 10 bases. The CDR3 runs to 15 residues. The germline V gene has CDR1 MNHEY and CDR2 SMNVEV (reference sequence). V shed 3 bases, J shed 7 bases, and the junction held 6 bases outside the gene matches. The CDR3 reads CASSFYGTGAQPQHF. The CDR3 DNA reads TGTGCCAGCAGTTTCTACGGGACAGGGGCGCAGCCCCAGCATTTT.

This clone was picked up a small number of times. The J gene is TRBJ1-2, the V gene TRBV7-2; TRBD1 might be the D (5 bases). The CDR3 is 15 residues long. CDR1 SGHTA and CDR2 FQGNSA come from the germline V gene. Between the trimmed V and J ends, which lost 5 bases and 0 bases, there was a span of 13 bases. The CDR3 DNA is TGTGCCAGCAGCCCCCCGGGGGGACCTAACTATGGCTACACCTTC. Translation: CASSPPGGPNYGYTF.

This clone has just a few counts. Since a much larger clone is just one base distant, this may be a read error. The DNA for the CDR3 is TGTGCCAGCAGCCAAGATCTAGCGGGAGCCAATGAGCAGTTCTTC. This gives the protein CASSQDLAGANEQFF. The genes are TRBV4-2 and TRBJ2-1; 10 nucleotides line up with TRBD2. The ends lost 0 bases at V and 6 bases at J; junction bases unmatched: 2. This CDR3 is 15 amino acids long. Per germline, CDR1 LGHNA and CDR2 YNFKEQ.

For this clone: This is likely an artifact of a read error, given a far larger clone one base away. The chain combines TRBV4-3 with TRBJ1-1; D remains ambiguous. Germline CDR1 reads LGHNA; CDR2 reads YSLEER. V was shortened by 5 bases and J by 1 base, with 14 bases between the two germline ends. CDR3 length: 15 residues. The CDR3 sequence is CASSLDFTSNTEAFF. CDR3 coding DNA: TGCGCCAGCAGCTTAGATTTTACGTCGAACACTGAAGCTTTCTTT.

The genes are TRBV7-2 and TRBJ2-1; 7 bases match TRBD2. The CDR3 has 14 amino acids. After removal of 3 bases from V and 7 bases from J, the junction contained 6 bases not matched to a gene. Germline V gene lookup returns CDR1 SGHTA and CDR2 FQGNSA. In DNA, the CDR3 is TGTGCCAGCAGCTTGGTAGCGGGTGAAAATGAGCAGTTCTTC. This codes for CASSLVAGENEQFF.

The V gene is TRBV28, the J gene TRBJ2-5; the match to TRBD2 covers 9 bases. Germline CDR1 MDHEN, CDR2 SYDVKM. After removal of 6 bases from V and 0 bases from J, the junction contained 8 bases not matched to a gene. The CDR3 is made up of 16 amino acids. This CDR3 reads CASRFWGGGDQETQYF. The CDR3, as DNA: TGTGCCAGCAGGTTTTGGGGCGGGGGGGACCAAGAGACCCAGTACTTC.

The sample holds a few counts of this clone. The chain combines TRBV5-5 with TRBJ2-5, with TRBD1 matching over 9 bases. The CDR3 loop spans 16 amino acids. The germline CDR1 and CDR2 sequences are SGHKS and YYEKEE (reference sequence). With V trimmed by 4 bases and J by 3 bases, 10 bases remained unmatched. The chain's CDR3 is CASSLGDRAEKETQYF. In nucleotides, the CDR3 is TGTGCCAGCAGCCTAGGGGACAGGGCCGAGAAAGAGACCCAGTACTTC.

V is TRBV4-2 and J is TRBJ1-6; D is possibly TRBD1 (6 bases). CDR3 size: 14 residues. In germline, CDR1 is LGHNA, CDR2 YNFKEQ. Trimming cost V 5 bases and J 6 bases, with 11 bases left between them. The CDR3 DNA reads as TGTGCCAGCAGCTTCGGGACAACTAATTCACCCCTCCACTTT. Its translation: CASSFGTTNSPLHF.

This clone was seen a few times. The chain couples TRBV11-2 to TRBJ2-3; TRBD2 is a possible D gene (6 bases). Trimming removed 0 bases at V and 2 bases at J, with 15 bases between. Germline values: CDR1 SGHAT, CDR2 FQNNGV. The CDR3 has 17 residues. CDR3 DNA: TGTGCCAGCAGCTTAGATGGGGACGGGGACTTCACAGATACGCAGTATTTT. Amino acid sequence: CASSLDGDGDFTDTQYF.

V usage is TRBV10-3 and J usage is TRBJ2-3, with 11 bases aligning to TRBD2. The CDR3 is 17 residues long. J lost 0 bases, V lost 3 bases, and 5 bases had no gene match. Germline values: CDR1 ENHRY, CDR2 SYGVKD. DNA for the CDR3: TGTGCCATCAGTGATAGACTAGCGGGACCAAGCACAGATACGCAGTATTTT. Translated: CAISDRLAGPSTDTQYF.

This clone is labeled large. The chain combines TRBV2 with TRBJ1-4; tentatively, D is TRBD1 (6 bases). Trimming stripped 7 bases from V and 8 bases from J, with 23 bases between. The CDR3 covers 16 residues. The germline gives CDR1 SNHLY, CDR2 FYNNEI. In DNA form, the CDR3 reads TGTGCCAGCACCCCCGGGGGGGCTGGCCTCGGAGAAAAACTGTTTTTT. Protein sequence: CASTPGGAGLGEKLFF.

Points on this clone: This probably arose from a read error, given a far larger clone one base away. Other nucleotide sequences from this sample produce the same CDR3. V usage is TRBV5-1 and J usage is TRBJ2-7; D is undetermined. Germline CDR1 SGHRS, CDR2 YFSETQ. The CDR3 covers 17 residues. V shed 4 bases and J shed 0 bases, with 20 bases lying between them. CDR3 region: CASSTPTTGESSYEQYF. CDR3 DNA: TGCGCCAGCAGCACCCCTACGACCGGCGAAAGCTCCTACGAGCAGTACTTC.